This is a list of T cell receptor beta chains from one sample in a study of OX40 agonist ivuxolimab in advanced cancers. Method: immunoSEQ multiplex PCR; TCRdb's copy keeps in-frame clones and lacks some. The table shows about 14,000 clones, with around 81% occurring only once. The sequencing used CD4+ or CD8+ T cells sorted from blood, collected in a trial of the OX40 agonist ivuxolimab. The receptors come from an adult with an advanced solid tumor such as melanoma, head and neck, liver or kidney cancer. Each CDR3 is given with its conserved first and last residue. The D gene is left open where the match is weak. Clone size appears in some rows only: once, few, many, or a class for an expanded clone.

J gene | V gene | D gene | clone size | CDR3 protein | CDR3 DNA
TRBJ2-4 | TRBV9 | . | . | CASSGGGNIQYF | TGTGCCAGCAGCGGAGGAGGAAACATTCAGTACTTC
TRBJ1-2 | TRBV5-5 | TRBD1 | few | CASSLYDRGYGYTF | TGTGCCAGCAGCTTGTACGACAGGGGCTATGGCTACACCTTC
TRBJ2-1 | TRBV5-6 | TRBD2 | . | CASILTSGRPGDNEQFF | TGTGCCAGCATCCTGACTAGCGGGAGGCCCGGGGACAATGAGCAGTTCTTC
TRBJ2-1 | TRBV9 | . | . | CASSVGSGLGAYNEQFF | TGTGCCAGCAGCGTAGGGTCGGGGTTAGGGGCCTACAATGAGCAGTTCTTC
TRBJ1-5 | TRBV27 | . | . | CASSIIGGTQPQHF | TGTGCCAGCAGTATAATAGGGGGGACTCAGCCCCAGCATTTT
TRBJ2-2 | TRBV29-1 | . | . | CSVEGQVGELFF | TGCAGCGTTGAAGGGCAAGTCGGGGAGCTGTTTTTT
TRBJ1-1 | TRBV14 | . | . | CASSQGAGVNTEAFF | TGTGCCAGCAGCCAAGGTGCAGGGGTTAACACTGAAGCTTTCTTT
TRBJ2-7 | TRBV2 | TRBD1 | . | CASCWTGDYEQYF | TGTGCCAGCTGTTGGACAGGGGACTACGAGCAGTACTTC
TRBJ1-1 | TRBV27 | . | . | CASSLGPNTEAFF | TGTGCCAGCAGTTTAGGTCCCAACACTGAAGCTTTCTTT
TRBJ2-7 | TRBV27 | TRBD1 | . | CASRQGATYEQYF | TGTGCCAGCAGACAGGGGGCGACCTACGAGCAGTACTTC
TRBJ2-7 | TRBV11-1 | . | . | CASSLAKPYEQYF | TGTGCCAGCAGCTTGGCTAAACCCTACGAGCAGTACTTC
TRBJ2-7 | TRBV29-1 | TRBD2 | once | CSVEHEGLAAYEQYF | TGCAGCGTTGAACATGAGGGACTAGCCGCCTACGAGCAGTACTTC
TRBJ2-7 | TRBV10-2 | TRBD2 | . | CASLGLADYEQYF | TGCGCCAGCTTGGGACTAGCGGACTACGAGCAGTACTTC
TRBJ2-5 | TRBV19 | . | . | CASKREETQYF | TGTGCCAGTAAGCGAGAGGAGACCCAGTACTTC
TRBJ2-7 | TRBV4-1 | TRBD1 | . | CASSQGQGAYEQYF | TGCGCCAGCAGCCAAGGACAGGGGGCCTACGAGCAGTACTTC
TRBJ2-1 | TRBV7-3 | . | once | CASSFRNNEQFF | TGTGCCAGCAGCTTCAGGAACAATGAGCAGTTCTTC
TRBJ2-1 | TRBV11-3 | TRBD1 | . | CASSPQGEHNEQFF | TGTGCCAGCAGCCCGCAGGGGGAGCACAATGAGCAGTTCTTC
TRBJ2-7 | TRBV7-4 | . | . | CASSQGTPAEQYF | TGTGCCAGCAGCCAAGGGACTCCTGCCGAGCAGTACTTC
TRBJ2-3 | TRBV14 | . | . | CASSQGSWGIYTDTQYF | TGTGCCAGCAGCCAAGGTTCATGGGGCATTTACACAGATACGCAGTATTTT
TRBJ2-7 | TRBV19 | . | . | CASSLGVGSYEQYF | TGTGCCAGTAGTCTCGGGGTGGGCTCCTACGAGCAGTACTTC
TRBJ2-1 | TRBV5-4 | . | . | CASSNGQRADEQFF | TGTGCCAGCAGCAATGGACAGAGGGCCGATGAGCAGTTCTTC
TRBJ1-5 | TRBV27 | TRBD1 | . | CASSPLRGDQPQHF | TGTGCCAGCAGTCCTCTCAGGGGGGACCAGCCCCAGCATTTT
TRBJ2-1 | TRBV11-1 | TRBD1 | . | CASRPDRGLSYNEQFF | TGTGCCAGCAGACCGGACAGGGGATTATCCTACAATGAGCAGTTCTTC
TRBJ1-5 | TRBV10-3 | TRBD1 | . | CAISESGTDLNQPQHF | TGTGCCATCAGTGAGTCAGGGACAGATCTCAATCAGCCCCAGCATTTT
TRBJ2-7 | TRBV4-1 | . | . | CASSQELYPLYEQYF | TGCGCCAGCAGCCAAGAACTATACCCACTTTACGAGCAGTACTTC
TRBJ2-7 | TRBV19 | . | . | CASSLWRGEQYF | TGTGCCAGTAGCCTCTGGCGAGGGGAGCAGTACTTC
TRBJ1-5 | TRBV2 | . | . | CASSESQPQHF | TGTGCCAGCAGTGAGAGTCAGCCCCAGCATTTT
TRBJ1-2 | TRBV28 | TRBD1 | . | CASSSGDSPRGYTF | TGTGCCAGCAGTTCAGGGGACAGCCCTAGGGGCTACACCTTC
TRBJ2-1 | TRBV7-9 | . | . | CASSLSTGREEQFF | TGTGCCAGCAGCTTATCTACCGGCAGGGAAGAGCAGTTCTTC
TRBJ2-3 | TRBV6-5 | . | once | CASRGHPTDTQYF | TGTGCCAGCAGGGGACACCCCACAGATACGCAGTATTTT
TRBJ2-7 | TRBV27 | . | . | CASSSGRGYEQYF | TGTGCCAGCAGTTCCGGGCGGGGCTACGAGCAGTACTTC
TRBJ2-7 | TRBV27 | . | . | CASSQGPYEQYF | TGTGCCAGCAGTCAGGGACCCTACGAGCAGTACTTC
TRBJ2-7 | TRBV4-1 | . | . | CASSWDSGAGAEQYF | TGCGCCAGCAGCTGGGACTCAGGGGCAGGGGCCGAGCAGTACTTC
TRBJ2-1 | TRBV14 | TRBD1 | . | CASSLLGTGLAEQFF | TGTGCCAGCAGCCTCCTCGGGACAGGGTTGGCTGAGCAGTTCTTC
TRBJ2-7 | TRBV5-8 | TRBD2 | . | CASSLVGLGYEQYF | TGTGCCAGCAGCTTGGTGGGACTAGGGTACGAGCAGTACTTC
TRBJ2-7 | TRBV7-6 | TRBD1 | few | CASSPQGAREQYF | TGTGCCAGCAGTCCGCAGGGGGCGAGGGAGCAGTACTTC
TRBJ2-7 | TRBV9 | . | . | CASSLGEFYEQYF | TGTGCCAGCAGCCTTGGGGAGTTCTACGAGCAGTACTTC
TRBJ2-1 | TRBV7-9 | . | few | CASSLDPTGRGNEQFF | TGTGCCAGCAGCTTAGACCCGACAGGGCGGGGCAATGAGCAGTTCTTC
TRBJ2-1 | TRBV11-3 | TRBD2 | medium-sized | CASSLTSGSLNEQFF | TGTGCCAGCAGCTTAACTAGCGGGAGTCTCAATGAGCAGTTCTTC
TRBJ2-3 | TRBV5-4 | . | . | CASSRKLAVTSTDTQYF | TGTGCCAGCAGTAGGAAATTAGCGGTTACTAGCACAGATACGCAGTATTTT
TRBJ2-5 | TRBV7-4 | . | . | CASSFTAPSVQETQYF | TGTGCCAGCAGCTTTACGGCCCCTAGCGTCCAAGAGACCCAGTACTTC
TRBJ2-1 | TRBV9 | . | . | CASSVVAASYNEQFF | TGTGCCAGCAGCGTGGTAGCGGCGTCCTACAATGAGCAGTTCTTC
TRBJ2-1 | TRBV6-4 | . | . | CASSPSGGNEQFF | TGTGCCAGCAGCCCCTCGGGCGGCAATGAGCAGTTCTTC
TRBJ1-4 | TRBV28 | TRBD1 | few | CASSRQGSPEKLFF | TGTGCCAGCAGCAGACAGGGAAGCCCTGAAAAACTGTTTTTT
TRBJ2-3 | TRBV4-1 | . | . | CASSQVGITDTQYF | TGCGCCAGCAGCCAAGTCGGGATCACAGATACGCAGTATTTT
TRBJ2-5 | TRBV11-2 | . | few | CASSKWTVFSRQETQYF | TGTGCCAGCAGCAAATGGACAGTTTTCTCTCGTCAAGAGACCCAGTACTTC
TRBJ2-7 | TRBV4-3 | . | . | CASSQAPKGSYEQYF | TGCGCCAGCAGCCAAGCCCCCAAGGGCAGTTACGAGCAGTACTTC
TRBJ2-7 | TRBV9 | . | . | CASSVGRSSYEQYF | TGTGCCAGCAGCGTTGGACGGAGCTCCTACGAGCAGTACTTC
TRBJ2-3 | TRBV27 | TRBD2 | few | CASSLSIRGKGLAGALSTDTQYF | TGTGCCAGCAGTTTATCGATCCGGGGGAAGGGACTAGCGGGAGCCCTTAGCACAGATACGCAGTATTTT
TRBJ2-7 | TRBV6-5 | . | . | CASTLASIGEQYF | TGTGCCAGCACCCTAGCCTCTATCGGCGAGCAGTACTTC